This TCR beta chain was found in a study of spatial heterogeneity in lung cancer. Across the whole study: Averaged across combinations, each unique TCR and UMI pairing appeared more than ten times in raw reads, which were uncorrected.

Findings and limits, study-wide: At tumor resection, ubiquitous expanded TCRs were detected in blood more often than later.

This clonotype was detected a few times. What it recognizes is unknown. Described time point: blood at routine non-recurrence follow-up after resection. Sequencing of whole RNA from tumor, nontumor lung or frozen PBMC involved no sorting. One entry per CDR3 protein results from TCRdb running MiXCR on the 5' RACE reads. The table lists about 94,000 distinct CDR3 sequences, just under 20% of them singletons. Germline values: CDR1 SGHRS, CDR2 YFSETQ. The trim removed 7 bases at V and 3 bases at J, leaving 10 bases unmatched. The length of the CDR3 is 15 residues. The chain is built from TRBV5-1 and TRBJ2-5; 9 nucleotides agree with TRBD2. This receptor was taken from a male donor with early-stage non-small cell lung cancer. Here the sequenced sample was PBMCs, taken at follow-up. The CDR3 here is CASLAGAPPEETQYF. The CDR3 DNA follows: TGCGCCAGCTTAGCGGGGGCCCCACCTGAAGAGACCCAGTACTTC.